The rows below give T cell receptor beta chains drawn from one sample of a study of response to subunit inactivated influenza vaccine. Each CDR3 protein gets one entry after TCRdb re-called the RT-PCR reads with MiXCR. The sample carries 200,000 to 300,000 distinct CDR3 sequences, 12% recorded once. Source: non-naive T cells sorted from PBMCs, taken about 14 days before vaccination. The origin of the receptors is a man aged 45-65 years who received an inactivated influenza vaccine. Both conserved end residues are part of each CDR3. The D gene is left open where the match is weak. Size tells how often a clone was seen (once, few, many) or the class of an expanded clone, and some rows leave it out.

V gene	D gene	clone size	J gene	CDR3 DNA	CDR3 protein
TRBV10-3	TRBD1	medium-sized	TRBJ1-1	TGTGCCATCAGTGAGTCGGCCAGGGGGCAAGCTTTCTTT	CAISESARGQAFF
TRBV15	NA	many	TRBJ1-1	TGTGCCACCAGCAGAGACCCGGACACTGAAGCTTTCTTT	CATSRDPDTEAFF
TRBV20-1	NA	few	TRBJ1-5	TGCAGTGCTAGGCCGGATGGCAATCAGCCCCAGCATTTT	CSARPDGNQPQHF
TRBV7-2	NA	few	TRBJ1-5	TGTGCCAGCAGCTTACTCGTCGCGTCTAGCAATCAGCCCCAGCATTTT	CASSLLVASSNQPQHF
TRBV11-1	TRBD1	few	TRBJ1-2	TGTGCCAGCAGCCCCTCCACCCTCGGGACAGGGTTTAACTATGGCTACACCTTC	CASSPSTLGTGFNYGYTF
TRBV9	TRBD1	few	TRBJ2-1	TGTGCCAGCAGCGTAGGGGGACAGGTAACCTACAATGAGCAGTTCTTC	CASSVGGQVTYNEQFF
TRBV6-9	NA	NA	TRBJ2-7	TGTGCCAGCAAGGGCGGTCTCTTTGGGGTCTCCTACGAGCAGTACTTC	CASKGGLFGVSYEQYF
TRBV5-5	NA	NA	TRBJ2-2	TGTGCCAGCAGAGGTGGACGGATACTGACCGGGGAGCTGTTTTTT	CASRGGRILTGELFF
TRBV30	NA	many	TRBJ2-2	TGTGCCTGGAGTGTCCAGGGTGGGACCGGGGAGCTGTTTTTT	CAWSVQGGTGELFF
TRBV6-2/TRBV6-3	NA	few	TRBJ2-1	TGTGCCAGCAGTTCGGGCCTAATGGGGAATGAGCAGTTCTTC	CASSSGLMGNEQFF
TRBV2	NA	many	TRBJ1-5	TGTGCCAGCAGTGAAGACGGGAGATTGCCCCAGCATTTT	CASSEDGRLPQHF
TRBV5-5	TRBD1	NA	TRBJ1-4	TGTGCCAGCGGACAGGGGAATGAAAAACTGTTTTTT	CASGQGNEKLFF
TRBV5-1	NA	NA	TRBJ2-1	TGCGCCAGCAGCTTGGAAGTAGTCTCTGAGCAGTTCTTC	CASSLEVVSEQFF
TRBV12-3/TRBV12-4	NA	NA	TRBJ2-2	TGTGCCAGCAGTTTACGGACAGTGGAGGTTGAGCTGTTTTTT	CASSLRTVEVELFF